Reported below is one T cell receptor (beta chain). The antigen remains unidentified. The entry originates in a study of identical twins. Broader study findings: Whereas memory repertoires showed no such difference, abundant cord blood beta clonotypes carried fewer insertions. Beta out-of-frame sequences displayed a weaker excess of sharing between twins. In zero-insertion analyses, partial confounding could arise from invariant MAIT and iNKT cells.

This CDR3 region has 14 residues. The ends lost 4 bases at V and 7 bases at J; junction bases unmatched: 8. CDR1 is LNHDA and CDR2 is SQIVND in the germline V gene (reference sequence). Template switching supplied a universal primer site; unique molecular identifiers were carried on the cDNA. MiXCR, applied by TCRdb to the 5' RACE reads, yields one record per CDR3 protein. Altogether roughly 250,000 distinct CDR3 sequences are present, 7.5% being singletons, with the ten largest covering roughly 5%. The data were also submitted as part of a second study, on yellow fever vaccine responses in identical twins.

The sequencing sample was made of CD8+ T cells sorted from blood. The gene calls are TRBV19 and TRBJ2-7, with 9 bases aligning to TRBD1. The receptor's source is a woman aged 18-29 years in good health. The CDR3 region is CASSTQQGAREQYF. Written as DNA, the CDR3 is TGTGCCAGTAGTACACAACAGGGGGCGAGAGAGCAGTACTTC.